This TCR beta chain appears in the sequencing data of a study of Ad26.COV2.S vaccination and SARS-CoV-2 variants. Turning to the study itself: Ad26.COV2.S arm of COV1001 included the donor. Study-wide results and caveats: Greater spike-specific TCR breadth was seen in vaccine recipients than in placebo recipients.

The germline CDR1 and CDR2 sequences are SGHRS and YFSETQ. Deletions cut 2 bases from V and 10 bases from J, with 15 bases between. The CDR3 extends over 13 amino acids. Libraries were prepared by immunoSEQ multiplex PCR; TCRdb keeps only in-frame clonotypes and omits some of them. Of 300,000 to 350,000 clones in the sample, approximately 90% were seen once. On this clone itself: Antigen: not known.

Documented treatment: some 19 received Ad26.COV2.S at low or high dose, single or two shots; 5 received placebo; per-sample allocation not given. The samples were gathered on day 63 after the first injection of vaccine or placebo. The receptor was derived from a person aged 18-65 years who received the Ad26.COV2.S COVID-19 vaccine or a placebo. This sequence joins TRBV5-1 and TRBJ1-2, with D maybe TRBD1 (6 bases). Source: peripheral blood, taken in a trial of Ad26.COV2.S vaccine versus placebo. CDR3 nucleotide sequence: TGCGCCAGCAGCTTACATTCACAGGGCGACTACACCTTC. It specifies CASSLHSQGDYTF.